Described below is a single T cell receptor beta chain sequence and its context. The source of the sample is a study of blood T cell repertoires in COVID-19. At the level of the study: Some COVID-19 samples were acute and others convalescent; all came from the United States, Italy and Spain. T cells, B-cell-depleted T cells, or PBMCs supplied cDNA or gDNA.

TCRdb's table, derived via immunoSEQ multiplex PCR, lists solely in-frame clones and lacks some. The table records under 300,000 clones, about 80% of them present only once. The specimen was peripheral blood. This receptor was obtained from a young man who had recovered from COVID-19.

The CDR3, as DNA: TGCAGCGTTGCAATACAGCCGAACACTGAAGCTTTCTTT. Translated: CSVAIQPNTEAFF. This chain joins TRBV29-1 and TRBJ1-1; D is unresolved. Germline V gene sequence: CDR1 SQVTM, CDR2 ANQGSEA. This CDR3 is built from 13 residues. V was trimmed by 4 bases and J by 1 base, leaving 10 bases between them.